The clone carrying this T cell receptor beta chain has just a few counts. The antigen remains undetermined. The data are from a study of T-cell memory formation after mild COVID-19. Libraries for TCRalpha and TCRbeta carried sample barcodes and unique molecular identifiers via 5'RACE. MiXCR, run by TCRdb on the 5' RACE reads, gives a single entry per CDR3 protein. The data contain nearly 350,000 distinct CDR3 sequences, around 13% of them singletons. Study conclusions and caveats: Researchers found some responding clones in pre-infection memory, a sign that cross-reactive memory joined. Unconfirmed was the SARS-CoV-2 specificity of second-wave clones that peaked on day 37.

The V gene's germline CDR1 is DFQATT and CDR2 SNEGSKA (reference sequence). This CDR3 contains 14 residues. The ends were cut back, 1 base at V and 0 bases at J, with 10 bases in the middle. The V call is TRBV20-1, the J call TRBJ2-7; the D is unclear. The receptor was isolated from a young man who had mild COVID-19 (a few samples of this study predate the infection). Cell type and time point are not known. Source material: PBMCs or a T cell subset sorted from them (not recorded which). The chain's CDR3 is CSARVYGSSYEQYF. The CDR3 DNA is TGCAGTGCTAGAGTCTACGGAAGCTCCTACGAGCAGTACTTC.